This T cell receptor (beta chain) was identified during a study of blood T cell repertoires in COVID-19. Overall study: Donors in the United States, Italy and Spain gave samples during acute or convalescent COVID-19. T cells, B-cell-depleted T cells, or PBMCs provided the cDNA or gDNA that served as material.

Source study methods: Estimated nucleated cell counts came from reference gene primer amplification. This table comes from immunoSEQ multiplex PCR, and its TCRdb copy is limited to in-frame clones, with some not included. V and J calls and clone size follow that table, whereas D and trimming were derived from the DNA. The table has roughly 200,000 clones, 65% to 85% seen once. The sequenced sample was peripheral blood. The TCR sequence derives from a woman older than 75 with acute or convalescent COVID-19.

The CDR3 loop is CASSFPNRRGGLAEGNEQFF. CDR3 coding DNA: TGTGCCAGCAGTTTCCCGAACCGTAGAGGAGGACTAGCGGAGGGGAATGAGCAGTTCTTC. The rearrangement joins TRBV28 to TRBJ2-1, with 10 bases aligning to TRBD2. CDR3 length: 20 residues. With 3 bases clipped from V and 7 bases from J, the junction kept 21 bases outside the gene matches. Germline assignment: CDR1 MDHEN and CDR2 SYDVKM.